Shown below are 26 T cell receptor beta chains from a single sample sequenced in a study of radiotherapy plus CTLA-4 blockade in lung cancer. Sequenced by immunoSEQ multiplex PCR; TCRdb stores in-frame clones only, minus some. The table shows more than 50,000 clones, with approximately 76% occurring only once. The sample was peripheral blood, taken from a patient treated with radiotherapy plus ipilimumab. The receptors were sampled from a human donor with non-small cell lung cancer who had a complete response to radiotherapy plus ipilimumab.

In this sample, this clone turned up a few times. This sequence joins TRBV6-1 and TRBJ1-3; D is unresolved. Trimming cost V 7 bases and J 7 bases, with 8 bases left between them. The CDR3 has 11 amino acids. The germline gives CDR1 MNHNS, CDR2 SASEGT. CDR3 nucleotides: TGTGCCAGCACTAGTTTGAACACCATATATTTT. This translates into CASTSLNTIYF.

The gene calls are TRBV6-5 and TRBJ1-2; D gene ambiguous. The CDR3 covers 12 residues. From germline, CDR1 is MNHEY and CDR2 SVGAGI. V shed 2 bases and J shed 8 bases, with 9 bases lying between them. CDR3: CASSYLRGGYTF. Written as DNA, the CDR3 is TGTGCCAGCAGTTACCTACGGGGAGGCTACACCTTC.

The J gene is TRBJ1-1, the V gene TRBV27; D is perhaps TRBD1 (5 bases). In germline, CDR1 is MNHEY, CDR2 SMNVEV (reference sequence). The V end lost 5 bases, the J end lost 0 bases, and 16 bases lay between the germline ends. The CDR3 covers 16 residues. Here the CDR3 DNA reads TGTGCCAGCAGTCCACATTCGACAGCCATGAACACTGAAGCTTTCTTT. Its protein is CASSPHSTAMNTEAFF.

The chain couples TRBV5-5 to TRBJ2-5, with D uncertain. There are 17 residues in the CDR3. Trimming cost V 1 base and J 0 bases, with 16 bases left between them. The germline V gene has CDR1 SGHKS and CDR2 YYEKEE (reference sequence). The CDR3 sequence is CASSLFFRQAYQETQYF. The CDR3, as DNA: TGTGCCAGCAGCTTGTTCTTTCGGCAGGCGTACCAAGAGACCCAGTACTTC. Complete variable domain (other parts from reference TRBV5-5 and TRBJ2-5): DAGVTQSPTHLIKTRGQQVTLRCSPISGHKSVSWYQQVLGQGPQFIFQYYEKEERGRGNFPDRFSARQFPNYSSELNVNALLLGDSALYLCASSLFFRQAYQETQYFGPGTRLLVL.

V is TRBV7-6 and J is TRBJ2-1; tentative D call: TRBD1 (5 bases). Germline CDR1 is SGHVS and CDR2 is FNYEAQ. This CDR3 has 12 residues. The V and J ends lost 3 bases and 10 bases respectively, with 10 bases between them. CDR3 region: CASSLWGSEQFF. The DNA of the CDR3 is TGTGCCAGCAGCTTGTGGGGCTCCGAGCAGTTCTTC.

The chain has TRBV7-8 and TRBJ2-1, with D maybe TRBD2 (5 bases). Between the trimmed V and J ends, which lost 8 bases and 13 bases, there was a span of 18 bases. The germline gives CDR1 SGHVS, CDR2 FQNEAQ. The CDR3 has 12 amino acids. CDR3 sequence: CASDQEGLGQFF. Written as DNA, the CDR3 is TGTGCCAGCGATCAAGAGGGTCTAGGCCAGTTCTTC.

This clone was counted only a few times. The rearrangement joins TRBV7-9 to TRBJ1-3, with D hard to call. V was trimmed by 1 base and J by 0 bases, leaving 7 bases between them. CDR3 length equals 15 residues. Germline CDR1 and CDR2: SEHNR and FQNEAQ (reference sequence). The CDR3 is CASSLVSFSGNTIYF. In DNA form, the CDR3 reads TGTGCCAGCAGCTTAGTTAGTTTCTCTGGAAACACCATATATTTT. The full variable domain, its missing parts supplied by reference TRBV7-9 and TRBJ1-3, is DTGVSQNPRHKITKRGQNVTFRCDPISEHNRLYWYRQTLGQGPEFLTYFQNEAQLEKSRLLSDRFSAERPKGSFSTLEIQRTEQGDSAMYLCASSLVSFSGNTIYFGEGSWLTVV.

This rearrangement joins TRBV7-9 to TRBJ1-5; weak D call: TRBD1 (5 bases). Germline V gene data show CDR1 as SEHNR and CDR2 as FQNEAQ (reference sequence). V shed 3 bases and J shed 0 bases, with 12 bases lying between them. The CDR3 runs 16 residues. DNA of the CDR3: TGTGCCAGCAGCTTCAGGGATGGGGCTAGCAATCAGCCCCAGCATTTT. This sequence encodes CASSFRDGASNQPQHF.

This rearrangement joins TRBV11-2 to TRBJ2-7; a weak D match, TRBD2 (5 bases). The V gene's germline CDR1 is SGHAT and CDR2 FQNNGV. Trimming took 6 bases from V and 3 from J, leaving 18 bases between them. The CDR3 is made up of 15 amino acids. The CDR3 region is CASSQDPGNLYEQYF. In nucleotides, the CDR3 is TGTGCCAGCAGTCAAGACCCCGGGAACCTCTACGAGCAGTACTTC.

The rearrangement links TRBV7-9 to TRBJ2-3; D possibly corresponds to TRBD1 (6 bases). V gave up 6 bases and J gave up 0 bases, with 13 bases separating them. The CDR3 has 15 residues. The V gene's germline CDR1 is SEHNR and CDR2 FQNEAQ (reference sequence). The CDR3 protein is CASRPGELSTDTQYF. In DNA, the CDR3 is TGTGCCAGCAGGCCAGGGGAGTTAAGCACAGATACGCAGTATTTT. Looking up the rest from reference TRBV7-9 and TRBJ2-3 gives the full variable domain: DTGVSQNPRHKITKRGQNVTFRCDPISEHNRLYWYRQTLGQGPEFLTYFQNEAQLEKSRLLSDRFSAERPKGSFSTLEIQRTEQGDSAMYLCASRPGELSTDTQYFGPGTRLTVL.

The chain recombines TRBV10-2 with TRBJ2-7; possibly TRBD1 for D (5 bases). The CDR3 is made up of 15 amino acids. The germline gives CDR1 WSHSY, CDR2 SAAADI. V lost 0 bases to trimming and J lost 2 bases, with 11 bases between them. CDR3 amino acids: CASSESNRGTYEQYF. As DNA, the CDR3 is TGCGCCAGCAGTGAGTCAAATAGGGGAACCTACGAGCAGTACTTC.

The chain couples TRBV28 to TRBJ1-6; 7 bases are shared with TRBD1. This CDR3 is built from 15 residues. CDR1 MDHEN and CDR2 SYDVKM come from the germline V gene. J was trimmed by 4 bases and V by 2 bases; bases with no gene match: 2. The CDR3 sequence is CASSLRTGYNSPLHF. CDR3 coding DNA: TGTGCCAGCAGTTTAAGGACAGGTTATAATTCACCCCTCCACTTT.

This clone has just a few counts. The rearrangement uses TRBV7-2 and TRBJ1-1, with a weak D call TRBD1 (5 bases). V lost 6 bases and J lost 5, with 13 bases in between. Per germline, CDR1 SGHTA and CDR2 FQGNSA. The CDR3 length is 13 residues. In nucleotides, the CDR3 is TGTGCCAGCAGACCTTCGGGGGGGACTGAAGCTTTCTTT. This encodes CASRPSGGTEAFF.

The chain uses TRBV4-1 and TRBJ2-3; 9 positions agree with TRBD2. V dropped 1 base and J dropped 0; count of bases not matched to a gene: 14. Germline assignment: CDR1 MGHRA and CDR2 YSYEKL. This CDR3 is built from 20 residues. The CDR3 DNA sequence: TGCGCCAGCAGCCAAGTGTCTTCGGCTGGACTAGCGACTAGCACAGATACGCAGTATTTT. Amino acid sequence: CASSQVSSAGLATSTDTQYF.

The V call is TRBV6-6, the J call TRBJ2-5, with 8 bases identical to TRBD1. The germline CDR1 and CDR2 sequences are MNHNY and SVGAGI (reference sequence). V shed 5 bases and J 5 bases; nucleotides not matched to a gene: 10. The CDR3 covers 15 residues. In DNA, the CDR3 is TGTGCCAGCAGTGGATATTCACAGGGGGAGGAGACCCAGTACTTC. Amino acid sequence: CASSGYSQGEETQYF.

In this sample, this clone turned up once. This rearrangement joins TRBV7-8 to TRBJ1-1, with D unresolved. Trimming cost V 0 bases and J 6 bases, with 8 bases left between them. The CDR3 totals 13 residues. From germline, CDR1 is SGHVS and CDR2 FQNEAQ. The CDR3 nucleotides read TGTGCCAGCAGCTTAGCGCGGTCATCTGAAGCTTTCTTT. Protein product: CASSLARSSEAFF.

V usage is TRBV5-6 and J usage is TRBJ2-1; TRBD2 is a possible D gene (6 bases). The CDR3 contains 15 residues. The V end was cut by 0 bases, the J end by 3 bases, with 10 bases between. In germline, CDR1 is SGHDT, CDR2 YYEEEE. The CDR3 reads CASSLERAFYNEQFF. In nucleotides, the CDR3 is TGTGCCAGCAGCTTGGAGCGGGCTTTCTACAATGAGCAGTTCTTC.

The chain is built from TRBV29-1 and TRBJ2-1; unclear D gene. Germline values: CDR1 SQVTM, CDR2 ANQGSEA. The CDR3 extends over 11 amino acids. The DNA for the CDR3 is TGCAGTTTCTTTACCTACAATGAGCAGTTCTTC. Protein product: CSFFTYNEQFF.

V usage is TRBV7-3 and J usage is TRBJ1-1; D perhaps matches TRBD1 (5 bases). The CDR3 loop spans 13 amino acids. Trimming pared 3 bases from V and 8 bases from J, leaving 13 bases between. Germline-derived CDR1 and CDR2 are SGHTA and FQGTGA. CDR3 nucleotides: TGTGCCAGCAGCTTTTGGGGGGACGGAGAAGCTTTCTTT. Residues: CASSFWGDGEAFF.

This chain links TRBV6-6 with TRBJ2-7; weak D call: TRBD1 (5 bases). The CDR3 loop spans 14 amino acids. The V gene lost 2 bases and the J gene lost 6 bases, with 14 bases spanning the gap. The germline gives CDR1 MNHNY, CDR2 SVGAGI (reference sequence). The CDR3 sequence is CASSYARAVAEQYF. DNA for the CDR3: TGTGCCAGCAGTTACGCCAGGGCGGTCGCCGAGCAGTACTTC.

This clone was observed a few times. The chain links TRBV7-9 to TRBJ2-7; possibly TRBD2 for D (5 bases). The V gene's germline CDR1 is SEHNR and CDR2 FQNEAQ (reference sequence). V was pared by 5 bases and J by 7 bases, with 12 bases between. The CDR3 sequence is 12 residues long. The CDR3, as DNA: TGTGCCAGCAGCAGGAGTACGGGGGAGCAGTACTTC. The encoded protein is CASSRSTGEQYF.

The chain combines TRBV5-5 with TRBJ2-7; 9 bases are shared with TRBD1. This CDR3 has 15 residues. Trimming cost V 1 base and J 5 bases; bases outside gene matches: 7. CDR1 and CDR2 from the germline V gene are SGHKS and YYEKEE (reference sequence). The CDR3 is CASSLSGQGYHEQYF. In DNA form, the CDR3 reads TGTGCCAGCAGCTTGTCAGGACAGGGGTACCACGAGCAGTACTTC.

J is TRBJ2-4 and V is TRBV5-1; 8 bases match TRBD2. CDR1 is SGHRS and CDR2 is YFSETQ in the germline V gene. This CDR3 comprises 17 residues. V trimming: 0 bases; J trimming: 1 base; junction bases outside the gene matches: 6. The CDR3, as DNA: TGCGCCAGCAGCTTGGACTCCTGGACTAGCGCCAAAAACATTCAGTACTTC. Its translation is CASSLDSWTSAKNIQYF.

The chain has TRBV7-6 and TRBJ2-1; TRBD2 matches at 9 bases. Germline assignment: CDR1 SGHVS and CDR2 FNYEAQ. The CDR3 sequence is 17 residues long. J was trimmed by 6 bases and V by 1 base; bases with no gene match: 10. DNA for the CDR3: TGTGCCAGCAGCTTAGACATAGGCGGGGGGGCGGGCAATGAGCAGTTCTTC. It specifies CASSLDIGGGAGNEQFF.

This chain uses TRBV6-4 with TRBJ1-2; 7 bases map to TRBD1. Germline V gene sequence: CDR1 MRHNA, CDR2 SNTAGT. V was pared by 5 bases and J by 5 bases, with 5 bases of the junction left unmatched. The CDR3 sequence is 13 residues long. CDR3 loop: CASSPGQNYGYTF. CDR3 sequence (DNA): TGTGCCAGCAGTCCGGGACAGAATTATGGCTACACCTTC.

The rearrangement joins TRBV10-1 to TRBJ2-3, with a tentative D call TRBD2 (7 bases). Trimming cost V 8 bases and J 0 bases, with 15 bases left between them. Germline loops: CDR1 WNHNN, CDR2 SYGVQD (reference sequence). The CDR3 extends over 15 amino acids. The CDR3 nucleotides are TGCGCCAGCCGTAAGCGGGACATAAGCACAGATACGCAGTATTTT. The encoded protein is CASRKRDISTDTQYF.